This T cell receptor (beta chain) was documented in a study of OX40 agonist ivuxolimab in advanced cancers. Generated by immunoSEQ multiplex PCR, the TCRdb table keeps only in-frame clones and is missing some. The profile shows about 30,000 clones, 74% of them singletons. This clone was counted a few times. With 6 bases removed from V and 1 base from J, the gap between germline ends came to 22 bases. Germline V gene sequence: CDR1 SQVTM, CDR2 ANQGSEA. The CDR3 consists of 17 residues. The clonotype originates from an adult with an advanced solid tumor such as melanoma, head and neck, liver or kidney cancer. The sample here was CD4+ or CD8+ T cells sorted from blood, taken in a trial of the OX40 agonist ivuxolimab. V gene TRBV29-1 combines with J gene TRBJ2-1; weak D call: TRBD2 (6 bases). The CDR3 DNA is TGCAGCGTCCTGGGGTCCCCAATAGGGAGGTCCTACAATGAGCAGTTCTTC. Its translation is CSVLGSPIGRSYNEQFF.